These 13 T cell receptor beta chains originate from one sample sequenced in a study of T cell responses to AZD1222 COVID-19 vaccine. This table comes from immunoSEQ multiplex PCR, and its TCRdb copy is limited to in-frame clones, with some not included. The sample has 65,000 to 95,000 clones, 92% seen once. The specimen was peripheral blood, collected on day 0 of MenACWY control vaccination. These receptors all come from an adult in good health.

The J gene is TRBJ2-5, the V gene TRBV6-5, with D unclear. Germline lookup yields CDR1 MNHEY and CDR2 SVGAGI. V gave up 4 bases and J gave up 5 bases, with 8 bases separating them. The CDR3 runs 12 residues. The DNA for the CDR3 is TGTGCCAGCAGTTTCGACTGGGAGACCCAGTACTTC. Residues: CASSFDWETQYF.

The rearrangement uses TRBV4-3 and TRBJ1-4; D is undetermined. The CDR3 contains 14 residues. Germline CDR1 LGHNA, CDR2 YSLEER. Trimming left V 0 bases short and J 10 bases short, with 12 bases between. Here the CDR3 reads CASSQDLSGGKLFF. The CDR3 DNA is TGCGCCAGCAGCCAAGATCTCTCTGGCGGAAAACTGTTTTTT.

The chain employs TRBV19 and TRBJ1-2, with a weak D call TRBD1 (6 bases). The germline CDR1 and CDR2 sequences are LNHDA and SQIVND (reference sequence). This CDR3 region has 14 residues. The V gene lost 5 bases and the J gene lost 1 base, with 11 bases spanning the gap. CDR3 DNA sequence: TGTGCCAGTAGTGTGGACAGAGGTAACTATGGCTACACCTTC. Translating gives CASSVDRGNYGYTF.

V gene TRBV29-1 combines with J gene TRBJ2-1, with a tentative D call TRBD2 (6 bases). Germline V gene data show CDR1 as SQVTM and CDR2 as ANQGSEA. There are 12 residues in the CDR3. Trimming cost V 6 bases and J 5 bases, with 11 bases left between them. This chain's CDR3 is CSVAGLHNEQFF. The CDR3 DNA reads TGCAGCGTCGCGGGACTCCACAATGAGCAGTTCTTC.

The J gene is TRBJ2-7, the V gene TRBV6-5, with a weak D call TRBD2 (5 bases). Germline V CDR1 and CDR2: MNHEY, SVGAGI. Trimming took off 0 bases at V and 5 bases at J, with 8 bases between the two ends. The CDR3 is 13 residues long. The CDR3, as DNA: TGTGCCAGCAGTTACTCCCGCGGGCACGAGCAGTACTTC. Its translation is CASSYSRGHEQYF.

The rearrangement joins TRBV15 to TRBJ2-7; D is uncertain. Between the trimmed V and J ends, which lost 0 bases and 3 bases, there was a span of 9 bases. The CDR3 totals 14 residues. The germline gives CDR1 LNHNV, CDR2 YYDKDF (reference sequence). CDR3 bases: TGTGCCACCAGCAGAGACCTTGGGGACTACGAGCAGTACTTC. Its protein is CATSRDLGDYEQYF.

V is TRBV6-5 and J is TRBJ2-7; either TRBD1 or TRBD2 may supply D (6 bases each). Germline V gene lookup returns CDR1 MNHEY and CDR2 SVGAGI. The CDR3 has 16 residues. V was trimmed by 4 bases and J by 5 bases, leaving 21 bases between them. The CDR3 nucleotides are TGTGCCAGCAGTTCTCCCGCCCCGGGGGCGCGGAACGAGCAGTACTTC. This translates into CASSSPAPGARNEQYF.

This clone has just a few counts. The chain employs TRBV6-2 or TRBV6-3 and TRBJ2-2, with 11 bases fitting TRBD2. Trimming took 2 bases from V and 4 from J; bases not matched to a gene: 3. The CDR3 runs 16 residues. Germline CDR1 reads MNHEY; CDR2 reads SVGEGT. The CDR3 loop reads CASSYGTSGSTGELFF. Here the CDR3 DNA reads TGTGCCAGCAGTTACGGGACTAGCGGTAGCACCGGGGAGCTGTTTTTT.

This sequence joins TRBV7-3 and TRBJ2-7; 7 positions match TRBD2. With 5 bases clipped from V and 6 bases from J, the junction kept 7 bases outside the gene matches. Germline V gene data show CDR1 as SGHTA and CDR2 as FQGTGA. The CDR3 sequence is 13 residues long. The CDR3 protein is CASSPGEGREQYF. For the CDR3, the DNA is TGTGCCAGCAGCCCGGGGGAGGGGCGCGAGCAGTACTTC.

The chain recombines TRBV18 with TRBJ2-7; no definite D call. Deletions cut 2 bases from V and 2 bases from J, with 7 bases between. The CDR3 consists of 13 residues. Germline-derived CDR1 and CDR2 are KGHSH and LQKENI. DNA of the CDR3: TGTGCCAGCTCACCATATTCAGCCTACGAGCAGTACTTC. Its translation is CASSPYSAYEQYF.

DNA for the CDR3: TGTGCCAGCAGTTACTGGGCCGGTAGCAATCAGCCCCAGCATTTT. This sequence encodes CASSYWAGSNQPQHF. J is TRBJ1-5 and V is TRBV6-2 or TRBV6-3, with D uncertain. In germline, CDR1 is MNHEY, CDR2 SVGEGT. Trimming left V 1 base short and J 0 bases short, with 7 bases between. CDR3 length: 15 amino acids.

The V gene is TRBV3-1 (or the pseudogene TRBV3-2), the J gene TRBJ1-5; maybe TRBD1 (5 bases). Germline values: CDR1 LGHDT, CDR2 YNNKEL (reference sequence). Deletions cut 3 bases from V and 4 bases from J, with 10 bases between. The CDR3 length is 14 residues. The CDR3 is CASSQRDGNQPQHF. The DNA for the CDR3 is TGTGCCAGCAGCCAGAGGGACGGGAATCAGCCCCAGCATTTT.

J is TRBJ2-7 and V is TRBV19, with 8 nucleotides matching TRBD2. The germline V gene has CDR1 LNHDA and CDR2 SQIVND (reference sequence). The trim removed 4 bases at V and 6 bases at J, leaving 8 bases unmatched. The CDR3 loop spans 14 amino acids. The CDR3 here is CASSTPGLGVEQYF. DNA of the CDR3: TGTGCCAGTAGTACCCCGGGACTAGGAGTCGAGCAGTACTTC.